This TCR beta chain was captured in a study of T cell responses to AZD1222 COVID-19 vaccine. Germline V CDR1 and CDR2: LGHNA, YSLEER. J was trimmed by 2 bases and V by 6 bases; bases with no gene match: 6. The CDR3 is 15 residues long. Measured with immunoSEQ multiplex PCR; TCRdb has only the in-frame clones, and not every one. Of approximately 270,000 clones listed, around 93% are singletons. The sequencing here drew on peripheral blood, taken 28 days after the second AZD1222 dose. This chain connects TRBV4-3 to TRBJ1-1; 10 positions agree with TRBD1. The source of this sequence is an adult who received the AZD1222 COVID-19 vaccine. The CDR3 loop reads CASRLGTGENTEAFF. The CDR3 DNA follows: TGCGCCAGCAGACTCGGGACAGGGGAAAACACTGAAGCTTTCTTT.